One TCR beta chain is described in this entry. The antigen is unknown. This sample is drawn from a study of shared clonotypes between healthy human individuals. Study findings and constraints: In having few donors, the study represented limited genetic and exposure-history diversity.

Per germline, CDR1 SGHNT and CDR2 YYREEE (reference sequence). The V segment lost 5 bases and the J segment 5 bases; nucleotides outside the gene matches: 9. This CDR3 region has 15 residues. In the authors' workflow: Filtering was not the same, since immunoSEQ gave junction-only sequences without quality scores. This table comes from immunoSEQ multiplex PCR, and its TCRdb copy is limited to in-frame clones, with some not included. The V and J calls and clone size come from that table; D and trimming were worked out from the DNA. The sample includes 2 million to 3 million clones, 93% seen only once; the top ten take around 0.4%. Donors, without exception, were Caucasian adults residing in Nashville, Tennessee.

This receptor was taken from a man aged 18 to 29 in good health. Some clones in this sample may be carry-over from other donors' samples. What was sequenced was naive CD4+ T cells from PBMCs. Subset in this sample: CD45RA+ positively selected. The J gene is TRBJ2-2, the V gene TRBV5-4, with TRBD1 matching over 7 bases. CDR3 loop: CASRGGGLLTGELFF. The DNA of the CDR3 is TGTGCCAGCAGAGGGGGCGGGCTTTTAACCGGGGAGCTGTTTTTT.